The 31 T cell receptor beta chains below all came from one sample that was sequenced in a study of T cell responses to AZD1222 COVID-19 vaccine. Using immunoSEQ multiplex PCR, the repertoire was profiled, and TCRdb retains in-frame clones only, with some absent. The repertoire holds 150,000 to 200,000 clones, with 94% as singletons. The source material was peripheral blood, sampled on day 0 of AZD1222 vaccination. These receptors were obtained from an adult in good health.

The V call is TRBV28, the J call TRBJ2-7; 9 bases line up with TRBD2. The V and J ends lost 6 bases and 1 base, in that order; junction bases with no gene match: 13. The CDR3 covers 17 residues. Germline V lookup: CDR1 MDHEN, CDR2 SYDVKM. CDR3 amino acids: CASSPRGTSRKSYEQYF. The CDR3 bases are TGTGCCAGCAGCCCTAGAGGGACTAGCCGAAAGTCCTACGAGCAGTACTTC.

The J gene is TRBJ2-7, the V gene TRBV5-1; 11 bases agree with TRBD2. V lost 4 bases to trimming and J lost 7 bases; unmatched junction nucleotides: 10. In germline, CDR1 is SGHRS, CDR2 YFSETQ. CDR3 size: 15 residues. CDR3 region: CASSGLTSGIKEQYF. CDR3 DNA sequence: TGCGCCAGCAGCGGCCTGACTAGCGGGATAAAAGAGCAGTACTTC.

V gene TRBV6-5 combines with J gene TRBJ1-2, with D possibly matching TRBD1 (6 bases). Germline V lookup: CDR1 MNHEY, CDR2 SVGAGI. Trimming took 6 bases from V and 4 from J, leaving 15 bases between them. This CDR3 comprises 14 residues. The CDR3 bases are TGTGCCAGCAGACCGACAGGCCCCATCTATGGCTACACCTTC. Its protein product is CASRPTGPIYGYTF.

The rearrangement uses TRBV28 and TRBJ1-5; no reliable D call. Germline V gene lookup returns CDR1 MDHEN and CDR2 SYDVKM. The CDR3 contains 14 residues. V was cut by 5 bases and J by 2 bases, with 10 bases left in between. The CDR3 region is CASSPVAGNQPQHF. CDR3 nucleotide sequence: TGTGCCAGCAGTCCGGTGGCGGGCAATCAGCCCCAGCATTTT.

The gene calls are TRBV5-1 and TRBJ2-3; tentative D call: TRBD2 (5 bases). This CDR3 contains 13 residues. Per the germline V gene, CDR1 is SGHRS and CDR2 is YFSETQ. V lost 2 bases and J 7 bases, leaving 11 bases between the germline ends. The CDR3 region is CASSFAGENTQYF. CDR3 nucleotide sequence: TGCGCCAGCAGCTTTGCCGGGGAGAATACGCAGTATTTT.

The V gene is TRBV13, the J gene TRBJ2-5; 9 nucleotides line up with TRBD1. The CDR3 contains 15 residues. V gave up 5 bases and J gave up 0 bases; unmatched junction bases: 4. Germline CDR1 and CDR2: PRHDT and FYEKMQ (reference sequence). CDR3 loop: CASSEDRGYQETQYF. In DNA, the CDR3 is TGTGCCAGCAGCGAGGACAGGGGATACCAAGAGACCCAGTACTTC.

The chain carries TRBV6-5 and TRBJ2-7, with TRBD1 matching over 7 bases. The CDR3 loop spans 13 amino acids. V lost 6 bases to trimming and J lost 2 bases; unmatched junction nucleotides: 4. The germline gives CDR1 MNHEY, CDR2 SVGAGI. The CDR3 protein is CASRKGQPYEQYF. The CDR3 nucleotides read TGTGCCAGCAGAAAGGGACAGCCCTACGAGCAGTACTTC.

The sample holds one count of this clone. The chain combines TRBV19 with TRBJ2-6; D is unresolved. The CDR3 totals 16 residues. Germline V lookup: CDR1 LNHDA, CDR2 SQIVND (reference sequence). V was shortened by 8 bases and J by 0 bases, with 14 bases between the two germline ends. CDR3 sequence reads: CASHPRPTSGANVLTF. In nucleotides, the CDR3 is TGTGCCAGTCACCCCCGGCCCACCTCTGGGGCCAACGTCCTGACTTTC.

This chain uses TRBV14 with TRBJ2-7; TRBD2 aligns across 11 bases. V lost 1 base, J lost 5 bases, and 10 bases stayed unmatched. Germline V gene sequence: CDR1 SGHDN, CDR2 FVKESK. The CDR3 runs to 17 residues. In DNA, the CDR3 is TGTGCCAGCAGCCAAGTGACTAGCGGGAACCCTCGGGACGAGCAGTACTTC. It yields the protein CASSQVTSGNPRDEQYF.

The V and J genes are TRBV6-4 and TRBJ1-1; D unclear. CDR3 length: 15 residues. Looked up from germline, CDR1 is MRHNA and CDR2 is SNTAGT. Trimming removed 8 bases from V and 0 bases from J, with 16 bases in between. The CDR3 sequence is CASFVGLELNTEAFF. CDR3 coding DNA: TGTGCCAGCTTCGTCGGGCTCGAATTGAACACTGAAGCTTTCTTT.

The gene calls are TRBV29-1 and TRBJ1-2; D is ambiguous. The CDR3 length is 13 residues. Germline CDR1 reads SQVTM; CDR2 reads ANQGSEA. V was shortened by 0 bases and J by 6 bases, with 11 bases between the two germline ends. In DNA form, the CDR3 reads TGCAGCGTTGAAGATAGGGTTTTTGATGGCTACACCTTC. Its protein is CSVEDRVFDGYTF.

The chain uses TRBV10-3 and TRBJ2-3; TRBD1 matches 7 bases. Germline CDR1 is ENHRY and CDR2 is SYGVKD. CDR3 length: 13 residues. With 7 bases clipped from V and 8 bases from J, the junction kept 9 bases outside the gene matches. The CDR3 loop reads CAITGQARGTQYF. CDR3 DNA sequence: TGTGCCATCACCGGACAGGCCCGGGGTACGCAGTATTTT.

The rearrangement uses TRBV29-1 and TRBJ2-2, with 12 nucleotides matching TRBD2. The CDR3 extends over 14 amino acids. V trimming: 6 bases; J trimming: 8 bases; junction bases outside the gene matches: 7. In germline, CDR1 is SQVTM, CDR2 ANQGSEA. In DNA, the CDR3 is TGCAGCGTGGGGACTAGCGGGTTGGGTGGGGAGCTGTTTTTT. Its translation is CSVGTSGLGGELFF.

The chain couples TRBV30 to TRBJ2-7, with no clear D. Germline V gene lookup returns CDR1 GTSNPN and CDR2 SVGIG (reference sequence). The CDR3 contains 14 residues. V was cut by 0 bases and J by 6 bases, with 15 bases left in between. The CDR3 sequence is CAWSVRAAPREQYF. The CDR3 DNA reads as TGTGCCTGGAGTGTTCGGGCGGCTCCTCGCGAGCAGTACTTC.

This clone has just one count. The J gene is TRBJ1-3, the V gene TRBV7-3, with 7 bases matching TRBD1. The J segment lost 0 bases and the V segment lost 5 bases, leaving 4 bases of the junction unmatched. The germline gives CDR1 SGHTA, CDR2 FQGTGA. The CDR3 spans 15 residues. CDR3 sequence (DNA): TGTGCCAGCAGCCCGACAGGGTCCTCTGGAAACACCATATATTTT. It codes for CASSPTGSSGNTIYF.

The rearrangement joins TRBV6-5 to TRBJ2-7; D is perhaps TRBD2 (5 bases). V was pared by 9 bases and J by 0 bases, with 15 bases between. The germline CDR1 and CDR2 sequences are MNHEY and SVGAGI. CDR3 length: 14 amino acids. CDR3 sequence: CASTLAGNSYEQYF. DNA of the CDR3: TGTGCCAGTACGTTAGCCGGGAACTCCTACGAGCAGTACTTC.

CDR3 nucleotides: TGTGCCACCAGCAGAGGTGGACTCTCCTACAATGAGCAGTTCTTC. It translates to CATSRGGLSYNEQFF. The chain combines TRBV15 with TRBJ2-1, with D possibly matching TRBD2 (5 bases). This CDR3 spans 15 amino acids. V was trimmed by 1 base and J by 0 bases, leaving 7 bases between them. CDR1 LNHNV and CDR2 YYDKDF come from the germline V gene (reference sequence). The full variable domain, its missing parts supplied by reference TRBV15 and TRBJ2-1, is DAMVIQNPRYQVTQFGKPVTLSCSQTLNHNVMYWYQQKSSQAPKLLFHYYDKDFNNEADTPDNFQSRRPNTSFCFLDIRSPGLGDTAMYLCATSRGGLSYNEQFFGPGTRLTVL.

V usage is TRBV6-1 and J usage is TRBJ1-6; D gene uncertain. The CDR3 runs to 14 residues. Trimming removed 2 bases from V and 7 bases from J, with 9 bases in between. The germline gives CDR1 MNHNS, CDR2 SASEGT. CDR3 amino acids: CASSERAENSPLHF. DNA of the CDR3: TGTGCCAGCAGTGAACGGGCGGAAAATTCACCCCTCCACTTT.

The genes are TRBV3-1 (or the pseudogene TRBV3-2) and TRBJ1-5, with D uncertain. This CDR3 comprises 16 residues. V lost 0 bases and J lost 1, with 10 bases in between. Germline V gives CDR1 LGHDT, CDR2 YNNKEL (reference sequence). The CDR3 here is CASSQDYNGSNQPQHF. DNA of the CDR3: TGTGCCAGCAGCCAAGATTACAACGGGAGCAATCAGCCCCAGCATTTT.

The chain joins TRBV27 to TRBJ1-2; 7 nucleotides align to TRBD1. The CDR3 is 14 amino acids. Germline CDR1 MNHEY, CDR2 SMNVEV (reference sequence). V dropped 3 bases and J dropped 6; count of bases not matched to a gene: 7. In nucleotides, the CDR3 is TGTGCCAGCAGTTTGTACAGGGGCTCGAATGGCTACACCTTC. Protein: CASSLYRGSNGYTF.

This sequence joins TRBV4-2 and TRBJ2-2; 10 bases are a match to TRBD1. V was clipped by 1 base and J by 4 bases; unmatched bases: 6. The CDR3 length is 17 residues. Germline values: CDR1 LGHNA, CDR2 YNFKEQ. The DNA for the CDR3 is TGTGCCAGCAGCCAAGGGGGGACAGGGGACAGCACCGGGGAGCTGTTTTTT. It is translated as CASSQGGTGDSTGELFF.

CDR3 loop: CASSPTLLAGSTDTQYF. The CDR3 DNA reads TGTGCCAGCAGTCCAACCCTCCTAGCGGGATCCACAGATACGCAGTATTTT. The chain uses TRBV27 and TRBJ2-3; 9 bases line up with TRBD2. From germline, CDR1 is MNHEY and CDR2 SMNVEV (reference sequence). The CDR3 runs to 17 residues. Trimming removed 5 bases from V and 2 bases from J; junction bases left unmatched: 11.

V is TRBV29-1 and J is TRBJ1-1, with 9 bases identical to TRBD1. CDR1 is SQVTM and CDR2 is ANQGSEA in the germline V gene. Trimming cost V 7 bases and J 2 bases; bases outside gene matches: 5. CDR3 size: 13 residues. The CDR3: CSAPGQGNTEAFF. The CDR3, as DNA: TGCAGCGCACCGGGACAGGGTAACACTGAAGCTTTCTTT.

V usage is TRBV18 and J usage is TRBJ1-5; the D gene is possibly TRBD1 (5 bases). Per germline, CDR1 KGHSH and CDR2 LQKENI. Trimming cost V 2 bases and J 7 bases, with 9 bases left between them. The length of the CDR3 is 13 residues. The CDR3 DNA is TGTGCCAGCTCACCAAGTGGGGGGCAGCCCCAGCATTTT. Translation gives CASSPSGGQPQHF.

The V and J genes are TRBV7-8 and TRBJ1-4, with D possibly being TRBD1 (5 bases). The CDR3 is made up of 16 amino acids. Trimming shortened V by 4 bases and J by 8 bases, and 20 bases separated the two germline ends. Germline V CDR1 and CDR2: SGHVS, FQNEAQ. The CDR3 bases are TGTGCCAGCAGCTCCCTTTTTCCGGGGAGACAGGAAAAACTGTTTTTT. Its translation is CASSSLFPGRQEKLFF.

This sequence joins TRBV9 and TRBJ2-2, with a tentative D call TRBD1 (6 bases). CDR3 size: 15 residues. The ends were cut back, 0 bases at V and 1 base at J, with 7 bases in the middle. Germline CDR1 SGDLS, CDR2 YYNGEE. CDR3 residues: CASSVGGGNTGELFF. The CDR3 coding sequence is TGTGCCAGCAGCGTAGGAGGGGGGAACACCGGGGAGCTGTTTTTT.

The chain has TRBV4-2 and TRBJ2-7; 9 bases map to TRBD2. CDR3 length: 18 residues. J gave up 3 bases and V 1 base, and 13 bases lay outside the gene matches. Germline-derived CDR1 and CDR2 are LGHNA and YNFKEQ. The CDR3 loop reads CASSQVGAKAGGIYEQYF. CDR3 DNA sequence: TGTGCCAGCAGCCAAGTTGGGGCTAAAGCGGGAGGAATCTACGAGCAGTACTTC.

In the case of this clone: In the same sample, other DNA sequences code for this CDR3. The genes are TRBV7-8 and TRBJ2-1, with unresolved D. The CDR3 spans 12 residues. V lost 1 base and J lost 6, with 4 bases in between. Germline assignment: CDR1 SGHVS and CDR2 FQNEAQ. The chain's CDR3 is CASSLGTNEQFF. The CDR3 bases are TGTGCCAGCAGCTTAGGAACCAATGAGCAGTTCTTC. Full variable domain (missing parts from reference TRBV7-8 and TRBJ2-1): GAGVSQSPRYKVAKRGQDVALRCDPISGHVSLFWYQQALGQGPEFLTYFQNEAQLDKSGLPSDRFFAERPEGSVSTLKIQRTQQEDSAVYLCASSLGTNEQFFGPGTRLTVL.

The chain joins TRBV5-1 to TRBJ2-5, with TRBD2 identical over 8 bases. CDR3 size: 15 residues. Germline V CDR1 and CDR2: SGHRS, YFSETQ. After removal of 4 bases from V and 5 bases from J, the junction contained 10 bases not matched to a gene. CDR3 bases: TGCGCCAGCAGCGGAGGTAGCGGGATTGGTGAGACCCAGTACTTC. Encoded protein: CASSGGSGIGETQYF. The complete variable domain, with remaining parts taken from reference TRBV5-1 and TRBJ2-5, reads KAGVTQTPRYLIKTRGQQVTLSCSPISGHRSVSWYQQTPGQGLQFLFEYFSETQRNKGNFPGRFSGRQFSNSRSEMNVSTLELGDSALYLCASSGGSGIGETQYFGPGTRLLVL.

The chain uses TRBV5-1 and TRBJ2-1; D not certain. Germline V gene lookup returns CDR1 SGHRS and CDR2 YFSETQ. The CDR3 length is 13 residues. The V gene lost 2 bases and the J gene lost 8 bases, with 11 bases spanning the gap. The chain's CDR3 is CASSFVPTDEQFF. CDR3 bases: TGCGCCAGCAGCTTTGTTCCAACAGATGAGCAGTTCTTC.

V is TRBV5-6 and J is TRBJ2-2; D is possibly TRBD2 (5 bases). The CDR3 is made up of 16 amino acids. The germline V gene has CDR1 SGHDT and CDR2 YYEEEE. V was pared by 0 bases and J by 1 base, with 10 bases between. The CDR3 here is CASSLEGGWNTGELFF. CDR3 DNA sequence: TGTGCCAGCAGCTTGGAAGGAGGTTGGAACACCGGGGAGCTGTTTTTT.